The 5 T cell receptor beta chains below were found in one sample sequenced in a study of blood T cell repertoires in COVID-19. Assay used: immunoSEQ multiplex PCR; TCRdb lists only in-frame clones, some missing. This table holds over 150,000 clones, approximately 90% found once. The source material was peripheral blood. Source of these receptors: a man between 45 and 60 years old who had recovered from COVID-19.

The chain employs TRBV7-2 and TRBJ1-2, with D unresolved. In germline, CDR1 is SGHTA, CDR2 FQGNSA. This CDR3 region has 15 residues. V shed 5 bases and J shed 5 bases, with 18 bases lying between them. CDR3: CASSPETGVSYGYTF. The CDR3 region has the DNA TGTGCCAGCAGCCCAGAAACCGGGGTCTCGTATGGCTACACCTTC.

The chain carries TRBV6-6 and TRBJ2-3; 9 positions match TRBD2. Germline-derived CDR1 and CDR2 are MNHNY and SVGAGI (reference sequence). With 0 bases clipped from V and 2 bases from J, the junction kept 3 bases outside the gene matches. This CDR3 spans 16 amino acids. The CDR3 nucleotides are TGTGCCAGCAGTTACTCAGCGGGGGGCAACACAGATACGCAGTATTTT. It is translated as CASSYSAGGNTDTQYF.

The V and J genes are TRBV7-2 and TRBJ1-1; 8 bases fit TRBD1. This CDR3 contains 15 residues. V lost 5 bases, J lost 1 base, and 6 bases stayed unmatched. CDR1 and CDR2 (germline): SGHTA, FQGNSA. CDR3 nucleotide sequence: TGTGCCAGCAGCCCGACGGACAGGGCGAACACTGAAGCTTTCTTT. It is translated as CASSPTDRANTEAFF.

CDR3 protein: CASSSGQNEQYF. DNA of the CDR3: TGTGCCAGCAGCTCTGGACAGAACGAGCAGTACTTC. This chain links TRBV25-1 with TRBJ2-7; possible D gene TRBD1, 6 bases. This CDR3 is built from 12 residues. Trimming took off 6 bases at V and 5 bases at J, with 11 bases between the two ends. The germline CDR1 and CDR2 sequences are MGHDK and SYGVNS.

This chain connects TRBV7-2 to TRBJ2-1; 8 nucleotides agree with TRBD2. This CDR3 spans 16 amino acids. V was clipped by 4 bases and J by 6 bases; unmatched bases: 11. CDR1 is SGHTA, CDR2 FQGNSA, per germline. CDR3 loop: CASSYALGSGSNEQFF. CDR3 sequence (DNA): TGTGCCAGCAGCTACGCCCTAGGGAGCGGGAGCAATGAGCAGTTCTTC.